These 11 T cell receptor beta chains were all obtained from the same sample, sequenced in a study of cytomegalovirus exposure and HLA in healthy donors. In the PCR, 60 Vbeta and 13 Jbeta primers were used. Assay used: immunoSEQ multiplex PCR; TCRdb lists only in-frame clones, some missing. Counted here are about 190,000 clones, around 86% occurring once; the ten biggest clones make up over 1%. Sequenced material: PBMCs. These receptors were collected from a man aged 30-40 years in good health and CMV-seronegative.

This chain uses TRBV7-6 with TRBJ2-4; TRBD1 matches 10 bases. Germline CDR1 and CDR2: SGHVS and FNYEAQ. This CDR3 is 15 amino acids long. The junction had 7 bases not matched to a gene; V was cut back by 5 bases and J by 6 bases. The CDR3 DNA reads as TGTGCCAGCAGCCCAGGGACAGGGGAGGTAAACATTCAGTACTTC. It codes for CASSPGTGEVNIQYF.

J is TRBJ2-5 and V is TRBV18; a weak D match, TRBD2 (5 bases). The CDR3 is 13 residues long. In germline, CDR1 is KGHSH, CDR2 LQKENI. Trimming cost V 3 bases and J 3 bases, with 8 bases left between them. CDR3 in DNA: TGTGCCAGCTCACCCGCGAGGGAAGAGACCCAGTACTTC. Amino acids: CASSPAREETQYF.

This sequence joins TRBV27 and TRBJ2-5; no definite D call. The V end was cut by 3 bases, the J end by 5 bases, with 10 bases between. Germline lookup yields CDR1 MNHEY and CDR2 SMNVEV (reference sequence). The CDR3 sequence is 13 residues long. The CDR3 loop reads CASSLQVWETQYF. The CDR3 coding sequence is TGTGCCAGCAGTTTGCAGGTCTGGGAGACCCAGTACTTC.

J is TRBJ2-3 and V is TRBV11-2; a weak D match, TRBD1 (5 bases). The CDR3 runs to 16 residues. The V gene's germline CDR1 is SGHAT and CDR2 FQNNGV. The V gene lost 2 bases and the J gene lost 0 bases, with 12 bases spanning the gap. CDR3 sequence reads: CASSLSRQPSTDTQYF. The CDR3 bases are TGTGCCAGCAGCTTATCCCGACAGCCTAGCACAGATACGCAGTATTTT.

The rearrangement links TRBV28 to TRBJ1-1; D is possibly TRBD1 (5 bases). CDR3 length: 13 residues. The V end was cut by 6 bases, the J end by 4 bases, with 12 bases between. The germline V gene has CDR1 MDHEN and CDR2 SYDVKM. DNA of the CDR3: TGTGCCAGCAGCCGAACAGGTATCACTGAAGCTTTCTTT. Protein: CASSRTGITEAFF.

The chain combines TRBV14 with TRBJ2-7; D is undetermined. Germline-derived CDR1 and CDR2 are SGHDN and FVKESK. The CDR3 has 16 residues. Trimming removed 1 base from V and 3 bases from J, with 16 bases in between. CDR3 nucleotide sequence: TGTGCCAGCAGCCAAGGATCCGGGTTTCTTGGCTACGAGCAGTACTTC. It yields the protein CASSQGSGFLGYEQYF.

This clone was detected a few times. The chain joins TRBV2 to TRBJ2-4, with 11 bases aligning to TRBD2. Per germline, CDR1 SNHLY and CDR2 FYNNEI. V dropped 3 bases and J dropped 3; count of bases not matched to a gene: 7. This CDR3 is built from 17 residues. The CDR3 spells CASSERIAGGGKNIQYF. The DNA for the CDR3 is TGTGCCAGCAGTGAGAGAATAGCGGGAGGGGGCAAAAACATTCAGTACTTC. The full variable domain, completed using reference TRBV2 and TRBJ2-4, is EPEVTQTPSHQVTQMGQEVILRCVPISNHLYFYWYRQILGQKVEFLVSFYNNEISEKSEIFDDQFSVERPDGSNFTLKIRSTKLEDSAMYFCASSERIAGGGKNIQYFGAGTRLSVL.

This clone was detected only a few times. V and J are TRBV10-2 and TRBJ1-1, with 10 bases matching TRBD1. V was clipped by 3 bases and J by 11 bases; unmatched bases: 6. The CDR3 contains 13 residues. Germline CDR1 reads WSHSY; CDR2 reads SAAADI. This CDR3 reads CASSDSGDRGAFF. The CDR3 nucleotides read TGCGCCAGCAGTGACTCTGGGGACAGGGGCGCTTTCTTT.

The chain links TRBV4-1 to TRBJ1-4; D is possibly TRBD1 (6 bases). CDR1 MGHRA and CDR2 YSYEKL come from the germline V gene. V shed 0 bases and J shed 8 bases, with 16 bases lying between them. There are 16 residues in the CDR3. The CDR3 sequence is CASSQDTGSQGEKLFF. The CDR3 DNA reads as TGCGCCAGCAGCCAAGATACAGGGAGTCAGGGAGAAAAACTGTTTTTT.

The rearrangement joins TRBV5-4 to TRBJ2-3, with 9 bases fitting TRBD2. The V segment lost 2 bases and the J segment 2 bases; nucleotides outside the gene matches: 3. CDR3 length equals 15 residues. CDR1 is SGHNT and CDR2 is YYREEE in the germline V gene (reference sequence). The CDR3 loop is CASSFGGRATDTQYF. The CDR3 nucleotides are TGTGCCAGCAGCTTTGGCGGGAGGGCCACAGATACGCAGTATTTT.

The gene calls are TRBV20-1 and TRBJ2-5; D is unclear. This CDR3 comprises 9 residues. Germline CDR1 is DFQATT and CDR2 is SNEGSKA (reference sequence). Written as DNA, the CDR3 is TGCATATCCCTCCGAGCCCAGTACTTC. As protein: CISLRAQYF.